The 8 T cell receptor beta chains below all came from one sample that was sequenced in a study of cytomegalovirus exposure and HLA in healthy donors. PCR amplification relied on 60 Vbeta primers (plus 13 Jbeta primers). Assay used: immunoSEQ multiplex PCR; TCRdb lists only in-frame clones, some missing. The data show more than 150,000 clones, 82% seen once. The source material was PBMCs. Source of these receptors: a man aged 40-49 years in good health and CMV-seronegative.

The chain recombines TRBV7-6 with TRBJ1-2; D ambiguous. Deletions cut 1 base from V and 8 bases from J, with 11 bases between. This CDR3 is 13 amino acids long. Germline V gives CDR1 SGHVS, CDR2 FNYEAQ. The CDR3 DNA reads TGTGCCAGCAGCTTAGTTGAGGGAGGAGGCTACACCTTC. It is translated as CASSLVEGGGYTF.

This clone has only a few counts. CDR3 amino acids: CASSPAMQGASHEQFF. Here the CDR3 DNA reads TGTGCCAGCAGCCCGGCCATGCAGGGGGCGAGTCATGAGCAGTTCTTC. V and J are TRBV11-3 and TRBJ2-1, with 8 bases identical to TRBD1. CDR1 and CDR2 from the germline V gene are SGHNT and YENEEA. The CDR3 is 16 amino acids. With 5 bases clipped from V and 8 bases from J, the junction kept 14 bases outside the gene matches. Full variable domain (missing parts from reference TRBV11-3 and TRBJ2-1): EAGVVQSPRYKIIEKKQPVAFWCNPISGHNTLYWYLQNLGQGPELLIRYENEEAVDDSQLPKDRFSAERLKGVDSTLKIQPAELGDSAVYLCASSPAMQGASHEQFFGPGTRLTVL.

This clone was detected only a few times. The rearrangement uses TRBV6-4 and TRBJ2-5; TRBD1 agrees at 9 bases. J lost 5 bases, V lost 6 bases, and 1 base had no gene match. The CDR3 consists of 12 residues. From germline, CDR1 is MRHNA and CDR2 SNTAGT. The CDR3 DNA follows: TGTGCCAGCAGCGACAGGGGGGAGACCCAGTACTTC. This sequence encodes CASSDRGETQYF.

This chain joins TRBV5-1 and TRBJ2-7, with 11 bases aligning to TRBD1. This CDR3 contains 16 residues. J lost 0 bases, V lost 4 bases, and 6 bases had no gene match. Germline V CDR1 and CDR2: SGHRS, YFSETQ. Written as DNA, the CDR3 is TGCGCCAGCAGCCCGGGCGGGACAGGGGGCTCCTACGAGCAGTACTTC. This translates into CASSPGGTGGSYEQYF.

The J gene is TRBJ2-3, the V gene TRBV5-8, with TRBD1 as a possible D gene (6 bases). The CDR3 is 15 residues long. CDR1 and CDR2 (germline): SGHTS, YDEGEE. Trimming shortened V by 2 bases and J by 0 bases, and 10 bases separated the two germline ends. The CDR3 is CASSFYRESTDTQYF. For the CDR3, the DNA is TGTGCCAGCAGCTTCTACAGGGAGAGCACAGATACGCAGTATTTT.

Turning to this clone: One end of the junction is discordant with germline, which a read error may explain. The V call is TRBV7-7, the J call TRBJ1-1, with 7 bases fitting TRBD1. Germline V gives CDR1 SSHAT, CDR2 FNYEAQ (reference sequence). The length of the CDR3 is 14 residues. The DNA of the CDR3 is TGTGCTAGCAGCTTACGGACAGGGAACACTGAAGCTTTCTTT. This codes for CASSLRTGNTEAFF.

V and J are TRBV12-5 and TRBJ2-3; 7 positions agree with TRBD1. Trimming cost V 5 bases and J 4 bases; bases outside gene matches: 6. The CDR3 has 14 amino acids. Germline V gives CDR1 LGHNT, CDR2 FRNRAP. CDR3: CASGRDRAADTQYF. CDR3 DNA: TGTGCTAGTGGTCGAGACAGGGCCGCAGATACGCAGTATTTT.

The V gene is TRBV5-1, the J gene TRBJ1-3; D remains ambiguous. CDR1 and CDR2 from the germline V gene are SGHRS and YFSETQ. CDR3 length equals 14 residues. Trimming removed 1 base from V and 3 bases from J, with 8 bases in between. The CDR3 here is CASSLPGIGNTIYF. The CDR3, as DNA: TGCGCCAGCAGCTTGCCGGGGATTGGAAACACCATATATTTT.